This TCR beta chain was observed in a study of blood T cell repertoires in COVID-19. Study-level information: COVID-19 samples collected from the United States, Italy and Spain covered acute and convalescent phases. T cells, B-cell-depleted T cells, or PBMCs provided the cDNA or gDNA that served as material.

Germline V CDR1 and CDR2: SGHNT, YYREEE (reference sequence). This CDR3 spans 15 amino acids. Deletions cut 4 bases from V and 2 bases from J, with 16 bases between. As originally analysed: Using reference gene primer amplification, nucleated cell counts were estimated. The protocol was immunoSEQ multiplex PCR, while the TCRdb copy is restricted to in-frame clones and leaves out a portion. The DNA gave D and trimming, while V, J and clone size come from that table. The data contain about 44,000 clones, approximately 79% of them singletons. Sample: peripheral blood. This sequence originates from a human donor in a cohort sampled during active COVID-19. The chain employs TRBV5-4 and TRBJ2-7, with TRBD2 as a possible D gene (6 bases). The CDR3 spells CASSPLGRRAYEQYF. For the CDR3, the DNA is TGTGCCAGCAGCCCATTGGGGAGGAGGGCCTACGAGCAGTACTTC.